The T cell receptor (beta chain) under discussion was sequenced for a study of blood T cell repertoires in COVID-19 (dated by TCRdb to 2019 to 2021). Broadly, across the study: Collaborator samples came from the United States, Italy and Spain and covered acute and convalescent phases of COVID-19. The prospective study material was composed of cDNA or gDNA derived from T cells, B-cell-depleted T cells, or PBMCs. Deeply sampled blood TCRbeta repertoires from subjects exposed to, actively infected with, or recovered from COVID-19 were included in the dataset. The repertoires were made available in a free public database intended to serve as a resource for research on the immune response to SARS-CoV-2. Samples came from the ongoing ImmuneRACE study (first 160 participants) plus 1,254 subjects from 6 global collaborators. A de-identified subject ID, COVID-19 status, age in years and sex were almost always included in the sample metadata. Where available, HLA class I and class II types were taken from metadata supplied by the sample provider and were not determined by assay-based typing. The research as a whole found: Clinical and demographic metadata were provided uncurated, with the amount varying by source and participant.

About this clone: No antigen is known for it. The sample holds no much larger clone one base away, and base qualities are not on file.

TCRbeta CDR3 regions were amplified from genomic DNA using the immunoSEQ Assay, a bias-controlled multiplex PCR. In the paper's pipeline: Within the assay, amplification of reference gene primers was used to estimate how many nucleated cells each sample contained. Sequence reads were collapsed and filtered to measure the absolute abundance of every unique TCRbeta CDR3 rearrangement. For each sample, productive Simpson clonality was calculated by taking the square root of Simpson's diversity index across productive rearrangements. TCRdb carries this immuneACCESS record with in-frame sequences only. Its versions omit some clonotypes, under half of them owing to an unresolved V gene in the studies checked, with the rest unexplained. The DNA gave D and trimming, while V, J and clone size come from that table. In all, the sample holds some 430,000 clones, and around 91% of those were seen once. Of the sample, about 0.63% is held by the ten largest clones.

V loses 3 bases at its end and J loses 5 bases; junction bases beyond the gene matches: 3. CDR1 GTSNPN and CDR2 SVGIG were looked up in the germline V gene (reference sequence). From the cysteine up to the phenylalanine, the CDR3 has a length of 13 residues. Only the CDR3 DNA stays, 39 bases, in frame from base 1. Participants in the prospective study were enrolled through a virtual design, were aged roughly 18 to 100 years, and lived in about two dozen United States geographic areas. Cohort assignment in the prospective study relied on participant-reported clinical history from a screening survey and a study questionnaire. Recovered participants in ImmuneRACE Cohort 3 were defined by two consecutive negative NP/OP PCR tests, clearance by a healthcare professional, or resolution of symptoms. In the prospective study, whole blood, serum and a nasopharyngeal or oropharyngeal swab were collected from each participant by mobile phlebotomists. Participants in the prospective study had the option to provide additional blood draws and questionnaires over an approximately 2-month period. Blood samples from the prospective study were shipped frozen or at room temperature prior to DNA extraction.

Sequenced material: PBMCs or T cells enriched from blood (not recorded which). The origin of this receptor is a man younger than 30 who had recovered from COVID-19. Here the chain combines TRBV30 and TRBJ2-2, with 7 bases in between that match TRBD2. The nucleotide sequence reads TGTGCCTGGAGCAGGGAGGGAACCGGGGAGCTGTTTTTT. Translated, this gives CAWSREGTGELFF.